This TCR beta chain stems from a study of blood T cell repertoires in COVID-19. Background on the study: Acute and convalescent COVID-19 samples came from the United States, Italy and Spain.

Participants were aged about 18 to 90 years, lived in over 20 US areas, and enrolled virtually. Participants reported their clinical history, and cohort assignment relied on those reports. The CDR3 runs 14 residues. The V gene end was trimmed by 6 bases and the J gene end by 3 bases; junction bases not matched to a gene: 7. The V gene's germline CDR1 is ENHRY and CDR2 SYGVKD. Only in-frame clones appear in the TCRdb table, and some are missing; sequencing was by immunoSEQ multiplex PCR. The data hold just over 350,000 clones, with less than 90% observed a single time. This receptor was obtained from a woman in her 30s who had recovered from COVID-19. Sequencing input: PBMCs or T cells enriched from blood (not recorded which). The rearrangement links TRBV10-3 to TRBJ2-7; 8 bases fit TRBD1. CDR3 DNA sequence: TGTGCCATCAGACAGGACAGGGATATCTACGAGCAGTACTTC. Translation: CAIRQDRDIYEQYF.